This TCR beta chain derives from a study of regulatory T cells in long-lasting Graves disease. Study context: Persistent Graves' disease required over 5 years of antithyroid drugs and positive TSH receptor antibodies. Study outcomes and limitations: Those with persistent Graves' had less TCR diversity than newly diagnosed patients.

Comments on this clonotype: Its matching antigen is unknown.

The sample's time point: persistent/refractory GD, antithyroid drugs over 5 years with positive TRAb. PBMCs were the source of the RNA used for TCR sequencing. The patient group derived from an endocrinology department in Xi'an, China. EDTA tubes held roughly 10 milliliters of peripheral blood from each patient. Looked up from germline, CDR1 is LNHDA and CDR2 is SQIVND (reference sequence). This CDR3 has 12 amino acids. Between the trimmed V and J ends, which lost 3 bases and 6 bases, there was a span of 5 bases. Arm-PCR of CDR3 regions and iRepertoire HTBI primers were the basis on which TCR beta libraries were built. Using its own MiXCR run on the multiplex PCR reads, TCRdb lists one record per CDR3 protein. There are about 430,000 distinct CDR3 sequences in the sample; approximately 22% occur only once, and roughly an eighth lies in the top ten.

The sample consisted of peripheral blood mononuclear cells (PBMCs), taken when the disease was refractory, from a patient treated with antithyroid drugs. J is TRBJ2-2 and V is TRBV19; D remains ambiguous. The TCR was taken from a female donor with Graves disease. CDR3 sequence (DNA): TGTGCCAGTAGTATTGAGCCCGGGGAGCTGTTTTTT. It translates to CASSIEPGELFF.